Following are 12 T cell receptor beta chains from one sample sequenced in a study of T cell repertoires in cytomegalovirus infection. TCRdb independently ran MiXCR on the reads; one entry per CDR3 protein. The sample holds approximately 630,000 distinct CDR3 sequences; approximately 24% are singletons and the top ten take 6.5% to 10%. The sequenced sample consisted of CD8+ T cells from PBMCs. The receptors were sampled from a human donor in good health (CMV status not recorded). Some clones in this sample may be carry-over from other donors' samples.

This clonotype was detected ten times or more. The rearrangement uses TRBV28 and TRBJ1-2, with a tentative D call TRBD1 (5 bases). Trimming removed 1 base from V and 2 bases from J, with 5 bases in between. Germline CDR1 is MDHEN and CDR2 is SYDVKM. The CDR3 extends over 13 amino acids. The CDR3 DNA reads TGTGCCAGCAGTTTATCAGGGAACTATGGCTACACCTTC. Translating gives CASSLSGNYGYTF.

The CDR3: CASSYMGREANTGELFF. The CDR3 DNA reads as TGTGCCAGCAGTTACATGGGTAGGGAAGCGAACACCGGGGAGCTGTTTTTT. This sequence joins TRBV6-5 and TRBJ2-2; D uncertain. CDR3 size: 17 residues. Trimming pared 2 bases from V and 0 bases from J, leaving 13 bases between. Germline loops: CDR1 MNHEY, CDR2 SVGAGI.

Concerning this clonotype: Given a much more abundant clone one base away, this may be a read error. The chain has TRBV28 and TRBJ1-5; a weak D match, TRBD1 (6 bases). The CDR3 loop spans 16 amino acids. Germline-derived CDR1 and CDR2 are MDHEN and SYDVKM. Trimming removed 3 bases at V and 7 bases at J, with 19 bases between. CDR3 DNA sequence: TGTGCCAGCAGTTTTTGTGACAGGCCCGATAAGCAGCCCCAGCATTTT. It translates to CASSFCDRPDKQPQHF.

This clonotype came up a few times. V is TRBV29-1 and J is TRBJ2-7, with TRBD2 identical over 7 bases. Germline V gene sequence: CDR1 SQVTM, CDR2 ANQGSEA. The CDR3 has 16 residues. V was pared by 0 bases and J by 2 bases, with 10 bases of the junction left unmatched. The CDR3 loop is CSVEDPGREGPYEQYF. The CDR3 DNA is TGCAGCGTTGAAGATCCGGGCAGGGAGGGACCCTACGAGCAGTACTTC.

At least ten counts were recorded for this clonotype. The rearrangement uses TRBV19 and TRBJ2-5; 8 bases align to TRBD2. The CDR3 length is 16 residues. CDR1 is LNHDA, CDR2 SQIVND, per germline (reference sequence). V lost 6 bases, J lost 3 bases, and 12 bases stayed unmatched. CDR3 loop: CASRAISGGQEETQYF. As DNA, the CDR3 is TGTGCCAGTAGAGCGATAAGCGGGGGTCAGGAAGAGACCCAGTACTTC.

This clonotype was recorded once. Since a much larger clone is just one base distant, this may be a read error. This chain links TRBV12-3 or TRBV12-4 with TRBJ1-1, with D unclear. The CDR3 extends over 13 amino acids. The CDR3 loop reads CVSSLTWNTEAFF. CDR3 coding DNA: TGTGTCAGCAGCCTCACATGGAACACTGAAGCTTTCTTT.

In this sample, this clonotype turned up a few times. The rearrangement joins TRBV19 to TRBJ2-1; 9 positions match TRBD2. This CDR3 contains 15 residues. V dropped 8 bases and J dropped 4; count of bases not matched to a gene: 9. Looked up from germline, CDR1 is LNHDA and CDR2 is SQIVND (reference sequence). The CDR3 spells CASQTSGPPYNEQFF. The DNA of the CDR3 is TGTGCCAGTCAAACTAGCGGGCCGCCTTACAATGAGCAGTTCTTC.

The chain recombines TRBV19 with TRBJ2-1; TRBD2 might be the D (6 bases). The germline V and J ends were trimmed by 1 base and 4 bases, with 11 bases remaining between them. The CDR3 contains 15 residues. CDR1 and CDR2 (germline): LNHDA, SQIVND (reference sequence). The CDR3: CASSIGDSKYNEQFF. In nucleotides, the CDR3 is TGTGCCAGTAGTATAGGGGACTCGAAATACAATGAGCAGTTCTTC.

V is TRBV20-1 and J is TRBJ1-2; 7 bases agree with TRBD1. The CDR3 is 16 residues long. The V and J ends lost 6 bases and 0 bases, in that order; junction bases with no gene match: 13. Germline V CDR1 and CDR2: DFQATT, SNEGSKA (reference sequence). The CDR3 spells CSANGQDEVANYGYTF. The CDR3 nucleotides are TGCAGTGCAAATGGACAGGATGAGGTAGCTAACTATGGCTACACCTTC.

The V call is TRBV28, the J call TRBJ2-7; TRBD2 is a possible D gene (6 bases). CDR1 is MDHEN, CDR2 SYDVKM, per germline. Trimming stripped 3 bases from V and 5 bases from J, with 11 bases between. The CDR3 has 13 amino acids. CDR3 residues: CASSFVEGDEQYF. Written as DNA, the CDR3 is TGTGCCAGCAGTTTTGTGGAGGGCGACGAGCAGTACTTC.

This clonotype was picked up a small number of times. In nucleotides, the CDR3 is TGTGCCAGCAGCGCCGCAGGGAGGAGCAATGAGCAGTTCTTC. Translating it yields CASSAAGRSNEQFF. V gene TRBV25-1 combines with J gene TRBJ2-1; TRBD2 is a possible D gene (6 bases). The CDR3 runs 14 residues. Per the germline V gene, CDR1 is MGHDK and CDR2 is SYGVNS. Trimming shortened V by 6 bases and J by 6 bases, and 15 bases separated the two germline ends.

This clonotype has ten or more counts. The CDR3 here is CASSDSNRGRNQNTEAFF. The DNA for the CDR3 is TGTGCCAGCAGCGACTCCAACAGGGGGCGAAACCAGAACACTGAAGCTTTCTTT. The chain is built from TRBV7-9 and TRBJ1-1; 9 nucleotides match TRBD1. CDR3 length equals 18 residues. From germline, CDR1 is SEHNR and CDR2 FQNEAQ (reference sequence). The junction had 14 bases not matched to a gene; V was cut back by 5 bases and J by 1 base.